The next 23 T cell receptor beta chains were all read from a single sample in a study of early T cells in non-severe SARS-CoV-2 infection. MiXCR was run by TCRdb on the 5' RACE reads, yielding one entry per CDR3 protein. The profile shows about 81,000 distinct CDR3 sequences, about 6% of them singletons. Sequencing used whole blood. The receptors derive from an adult who was a healthcare worker with PCR-confirmed SARS-CoV-2 infection or an uninfected control (not recorded which).

This chain links TRBV6-6 with TRBJ2-1; 9 nucleotides line up with TRBD1. The CDR3 consists of 14 residues. J lost 3 bases, V lost 5 bases, and 2 bases had no gene match. Germline V gene lookup returns CDR1 MNHNY and CDR2 SVGAGI (reference sequence). The CDR3 reads CASSTDRGYNEQFF. The CDR3 DNA is TGTGCCAGCAGTACGGACAGGGGCTACAATGAGCAGTTCTTC.

This clonotype was counted at least ten times. The chain couples TRBV2 to TRBJ2-1; 9 bases are shared with TRBD2. Germline CDR1 is SNHLY and CDR2 is FYNNEI. After removal of 7 bases from V and 6 bases from J, the junction contained 7 bases not matched to a gene. CDR3 length equals 14 residues. This CDR3 is CASTPGLAPNEQFF. CDR3 in DNA: TGTGCCAGCACCCCGGGACTAGCCCCCAATGAGCAGTTCTTC.

V gene TRBV5-1 combines with J gene TRBJ2-1, with 7 bases matching TRBD2. Losses at the gene ends were 0 bases for V and 4 bases for J; bases not matched to a gene: 1. The CDR3 has 14 amino acids. The germline gives CDR1 SGHRS, CDR2 YFSETQ. The CDR3: CASSLGAGYNEQFF. CDR3 sequence (DNA): TGCGCCAGCAGCTTGGGAGCGGGGTACAATGAGCAGTTCTTC.

This clonotype was counted many times. This rearrangement joins TRBV6-5 to TRBJ2-2; TRBD1 aligns across 8 bases. CDR1 and CDR2 (germline): MNHEY, SVGAGI. The CDR3 has 16 residues. J was trimmed by 4 bases and V by 6 bases; bases with no gene match: 10. The CDR3 here is CASRRTGTGVTGELFF. For the CDR3, the DNA is TGTGCCAGCAGGAGAACCGGGACAGGCGTCACCGGGGAGCTGTTTTTT.

In its sample, this clonotype was seen a few times. The chain couples TRBV27 to TRBJ2-1; 7 nucleotides line up with TRBD1. V gave up 8 bases and J gave up 13 bases; unmatched junction bases: 11. Germline V gene lookup returns CDR1 MNHEY and CDR2 SMNVEV (reference sequence). The CDR3 loop spans 12 amino acids. The chain's CDR3 is CASGRQGTAQFF. The CDR3 nucleotides read TGTGCCAGCGGCCGACAGGGAACGGCCCAGTTCTTC.

This clonotype has ten or more counts. The rearrangement uses TRBV11-2 and TRBJ2-1; the match to TRBD2 covers 9 bases. The V gene end was trimmed by 2 bases and the J gene end by 7 bases; junction bases not matched to a gene: 9. The CDR3 is 16 amino acids. Germline V gene lookup returns CDR1 SGHAT and CDR2 FQNNGV. CDR3 nucleotide sequence: TGTGCCAGCAGCTTAAGCGGCGGGAGGGCCATGAATGAGCAGTTCTTC. It codes for CASSLSGGRAMNEQFF.

A few counts support this clonotype. The V gene is TRBV29-1, the J gene TRBJ2-1; the match to TRBD1 covers 10 bases. Germline trimming cut 7 bases from V and 3 bases from J; bases unmatched to any gene: 3. The length of the CDR3 is 13 residues. Per the germline V gene, CDR1 is SQVTM and CDR2 is ANQGSEA. The CDR3 DNA reads as TGCAGCGCCCGGACAGGGGGCTACAATGAGCAGTTCTTC. It yields the protein CSARTGGYNEQFF.

This clonotype has at least ten counts. CDR3 protein: CSSAGTGNYGYTF. The CDR3 nucleotides are TGCAGCTCTGCCGGGACAGGAAACTATGGCTACACCTTC. The genes are TRBV29-1 and TRBJ1-2, with 8 bases aligning to TRBD1. CDR1 and CDR2 from the germline V gene are SQVTM and ANQGSEA. The CDR3 sequence is 13 residues long. The trim removed 8 bases at V and 2 bases at J, leaving 7 bases unmatched.

This clonotype was recorded a few times. The chain couples TRBV11-2 to TRBJ2-7; D gene unclear. The CDR3 consists of 13 residues. Germline CDR1 SGHAT, CDR2 FQNNGV. V was clipped by 0 bases and J by 1 base, with 4 bases between them. The CDR3 is CASSLEASYEQYF. In DNA form, the CDR3 reads TGTGCCAGCAGCTTAGAAGCGTCCTACGAGCAGTACTTC. The entire variable domain, with the rest obtained from reference TRBV11-2 and TRBJ2-7, is as follows: EAGVAQSPRYKIIEKRQSVAFWCNPISGHATLYWYQQILGQGPKLLIQFQNNGVVDDSQLPKDRFSAERLKGVDSTLKIQPAKLEDSAVYLCASSLEASYEQYFGPGTRLTVT.

This clonotype occurred many times. V and J are TRBV4-1 and TRBJ2-3; 12 bases map to TRBD2. This CDR3 contains 17 residues. Losses at the gene ends were 3 bases for V and 5 bases for J; bases not matched to a gene: 9. Looked up from germline, CDR1 is MGHRA and CDR2 is YSYEKL. This CDR3 reads CASSQTLAGGSIDTQYF. CDR3 nucleotides: TGCGCCAGCAGCCAGACCCTAGCGGGGGGGTCTATAGATACGCAGTATTTT.

A few counts support this clonotype. The V call is TRBV20-1, the J call TRBJ2-1; tentative D call: TRBD2 (5 bases). The CDR3 sequence is 18 residues long. CDR1 DFQATT and CDR2 SNEGSKA come from the germline V gene (reference sequence). The V end was cut by 1 base, the J end by 0 bases, with 19 bases between. CDR3 amino acids: CSARGLRSGRSSYNEQFF. The CDR3 bases are TGCAGTGCTAGAGGTTTAAGGAGCGGACGAAGCTCCTACAATGAGCAGTTCTTC.

This clonotype has only a few counts. The chain couples TRBV12-3 or TRBV12-4 to TRBJ2-2, with 12 bases lining up with TRBD2. This CDR3 contains 19 residues. V was pared by 3 bases and J by 5 bases, with 13 bases of the junction left unmatched. Here the CDR3 reads CASSLDRLGLAGQTGELFF. CDR3 coding DNA: TGTGCCAGCAGTTTGGATAGGCTGGGACTAGCGGGTCAAACCGGGGAGCTGTTTTTT.

This clonotype appeared a few times. The chain is built from TRBV30 and TRBJ1-3, with D tentatively TRBD1 (5 bases). This CDR3 is 16 amino acids long. V was clipped by 2 bases and J by 0 bases, with 14 bases between them. Germline values: CDR1 GTSNPN, CDR2 SVGIG (reference sequence). The chain's CDR3 is CAWSSWGLSSGNTIYF. CDR3 nucleotides: TGTGCCTGGAGTAGCTGGGGACTCTCCTCTGGAAACACCATATATTTT.

V gene TRBV20-1 combines with J gene TRBJ1-6; maybe TRBD1 (5 bases). The germline V gene encodes CDR1 DFQATT and CDR2 SNEGSKA (reference sequence). V was trimmed by 3 bases and J by 10 bases, leaving 13 bases between them. The CDR3 is 13 amino acids. CDR3: CSASPQGSSPLHF. The CDR3 DNA is TGCAGTGCTAGCCCCCAGGGTAGCTCACCCCTCCACTTT.

This clonotype was seen repeatedly, ten times or more. The V gene is TRBV3-1, the J gene TRBJ2-3, with unresolved D. This CDR3 region has 14 residues. V was clipped by 0 bases and J by 2 bases, with 6 bases between them. Germline V gene lookup returns CDR1 LGHDT and CDR2 YNNKEL (reference sequence). CDR3 residues: CASSQEGHTDTQYF. In DNA, the CDR3 is TGTGCCAGCAGCCAAGAAGGCCACACAGATACGCAGTATTTT.

Only a few counts were recorded for this clonotype. The V call is TRBV18, the J call TRBJ1-6, with D tentatively TRBD1 (5 bases). With 4 bases removed from V and 9 bases from J, the gap between germline ends came to 22 bases. The CDR3 loop spans 17 amino acids. Germline CDR1 KGHSH, CDR2 LQKENI. CDR3 amino acids: CASSRDSGTEARSPLHF. The CDR3 DNA follows: TGTGCCAGCTCACGTGATTCCGGGACGGAGGCGCGTTCACCCCTCCACTTT.

This clonotype was seen ten or more times. This rearrangement joins TRBV12-5 to TRBJ2-1, with 8 bases identical to TRBD1. Germline values: CDR1 LGHNT, CDR2 FRNRAP. The CDR3 is made up of 15 amino acids. After removal of 7 bases from V and 7 bases from J, the junction contained 12 bases not matched to a gene. The CDR3 loop is CASALTGARWNEQFF. In DNA, the CDR3 is TGTGCTAGTGCCCTGACAGGGGCCCGCTGGAATGAGCAGTTCTTC.

This clonotype was seen ten or more times. This chain connects TRBV6-5 to TRBJ1-6, with 7 bases lining up with TRBD1. Germline V gene sequence: CDR1 MNHEY, CDR2 SVGAGI. V was clipped by 6 bases and J by 5 bases; unmatched bases: 4. This CDR3 contains 14 residues. DNA for the CDR3: TGTGCCAGCAGGAATGACAGGGATAATTCACCCCTCCACTTT. Protein sequence: CASRNDRDNSPLHF.

This clonotype was recorded at least ten times. The gene calls are TRBV5-6 and TRBJ1-2; possible D gene TRBD1, 6 bases. Germline CDR1 and CDR2: SGHDT and YYEEEE. The V and J ends lost 4 bases and 8 bases respectively, with 18 bases between them. This CDR3 spans 14 amino acids. The CDR3 spells CASSLPQGRDGYTF. CDR3 bases: TGTGCCAGCAGCCTTCCCCAGGGGAGGGACGGCTACACCTTC.

This clonotype was observed at least ten times. This chain joins TRBV10-3 and TRBJ2-5; TRBD1 agrees at 9 bases. The germline V gene has CDR1 ENHRY and CDR2 SYGVKD. After removal of 6 bases from V and 3 bases from J, the junction contained 2 bases not matched to a gene. This CDR3 contains 13 residues. CDR3 region: CAISWDREETQYF. The CDR3 nucleotides read TGTGCCATCAGCTGGGACAGGGAAGAGACCCAGTACTTC.

The table lists this clonotype with many counts. The chain uses TRBV7-2 and TRBJ1-3; 7 bases map to TRBD1. V dropped 3 bases and J dropped 0; count of bases not matched to a gene: 5. The CDR3 totals 16 residues. Germline V gene sequence: CDR1 SGHTA, CDR2 FQGNSA. CDR3 sequence reads: CASSLRQGYSGNTIYF. CDR3 DNA sequence: TGTGCCAGCAGCTTGAGACAGGGTTACTCTGGAAACACCATATATTTT.

This clonotype was counted only a few times. The chain uses TRBV5-1 and TRBJ1-1, with D unclear. CDR3 size: 15 residues. Trimming removed 1 base from V and 0 bases from J, with 10 bases in between. The germline V gene encodes CDR1 SGHRS and CDR2 YFSETQ. The CDR3 is CASSLLSELNTEAFF. The CDR3 DNA reads as TGCGCCAGCAGCTTGTTGTCAGAACTGAACACTGAAGCTTTCTTT. Full variable domain (outside the CDR3, taken from reference TRBV5-1 and TRBJ1-1): KAGVTQTPRYLIKTRGQQVTLSCSPISGHRSVSWYQQTPGQGLQFLFEYFSETQRNKGNFPGRFSGRQFSNSRSEMNVSTLELGDSALYLCASSLLSELNTEAFFGQGTRLTVV.

At least ten counts were recorded for this clonotype. V usage is TRBV6-6 and J usage is TRBJ1-2; D remains unclear. V lost 5 bases and J 3 bases, leaving 7 bases between the germline ends. Germline V gene sequence: CDR1 MNHNY, CDR2 SVGAGI (reference sequence). The CDR3 consists of 12 residues. This CDR3 reads CASSDTDYGYTF. The CDR3 bases are TGTGCCAGCAGTGACACTGACTATGGCTACACCTTC.